This TCR beta chain originates from a study of T cell changes during pregnancy in multiple sclerosis. TCRdb keeps only in-frame clones here, not all; method: immunoSEQ multiplex PCR. Of approximately 110,000 clones listed, approximately 90% are singletons. The V gene end was trimmed by 2 bases and the J gene end by 4 bases; junction bases not matched to a gene: 10. There are 17 residues in the CDR3. Germline values: CDR1 SGHDT, CDR2 YYEEEE. This material consisted of peripheral blood, taken after pregnancy. J is TRBJ2-5 and V is TRBV5-6, with 11 nucleotides matching TRBD2. This receptor was taken from a female donor with multiple sclerosis, enrolled in a pregnancy study. CDR3 DNA sequence: TGTGCCAGCAGCTTTAGCGGGGGGGCTCCAAAGGGAGAGACCCAGTACTTC. Its translation: CASSFSGGAPKGETQYF.